The TCR beta chain under discussion was sequenced for a study of T cells in Graves' hyperthyroidism and ophthalmopathy. In germline, CDR1 is MGHDK, CDR2 SYGVNS. This CDR3 region has 14 residues. V dropped 5 bases and J dropped 8 bases, with 18 bases sitting between them. RNA transcripts were the template for amplifying TCR beta CDR3 regions. The HTBI primer set served for first-round RT-PCR of the TCR CDR3. From the multiplex PCR reads, TCRdb called clonotypes with MiXCR, one entry per CDR3 protein. The sample holds about 540,000 distinct CDR3 sequences; approximately 44% are singletons and the top ten take roughly 8.2%.

This sequence was found in a woman between 18 and 30 years old with Graves' hyperthyroidism. Sequenced: peripheral blood or thyroid tissue (not recorded which). V and J are TRBV25-1 and TRBJ1-2; D remains unclear. The CDR3 spells CASSSTLRVGGYTF. In DNA form, the CDR3 reads TGTGCCAGCAGTTCCACCTTAAGGGTTGGCGGCTACACCTTC.